These 28 T cell receptor beta chains originate from one sample sequenced in a study of T cell repertoires in cytomegalovirus infection. TCRdb passed the reads through MiXCR, listing each CDR3 protein once. Here the sample spans some 350,000 distinct CDR3 sequences, about 27% being singletons. Their antigens are not known. Sequencing used cultured PBMCs, obtained from culture after CMV antigen stimulation. The receptors were sampled from a human donor in good health (CMV status not recorded). Some clones in this sample may be carry-over from other donors' samples.

This clonotype was detected a few times. The chain joins TRBV7-6 to TRBJ2-1; no firm D call. V gave up 6 bases and J gave up 2 bases, with 14 bases separating them. CDR3 length: 15 residues. Germline V gene sequence: CDR1 SGHVS, CDR2 FNYEAQ. The CDR3 DNA sequence: TGTGCCAGCAGTCCCCGCCGGGCTACCTACAATGAGCAGTTCTTC. It translates to CASSPRRATYNEQFF.

The rearrangement joins TRBV10-1 to TRBJ2-1; TRBD2 is a possible D gene (6 bases). The CDR3 contains 12 residues. V lost 3 bases, J lost 8 bases, and 8 bases lay in between. Germline V gives CDR1 WNHNN, CDR2 SYGVQD (reference sequence). CDR3 DNA sequence: TGCGCCAGCAGTGACGGGGGAGATGAGCAGTTCTTC. Translating it yields CASSDGGDEQFF.

This clonotype has a count of ten or more. The chain couples TRBV12-3 or TRBV12-4 to TRBJ1-5; TRBD1 might be the D (5 bases). This CDR3 is 14 amino acids long. The V and J ends lost 6 bases and 0 bases respectively, with 9 bases between them. Here the CDR3 reads CASRIGHSNQPQHF. CDR3 nucleotide sequence: TGTGCCAGCAGGATAGGACATAGCAATCAGCCCCAGCATTTT.

The chain is built from TRBV7-9 and TRBJ1-2, with TRBD1 as a possible D gene (6 bases). Germline CDR1 reads SEHNR; CDR2 reads FQNEAQ (reference sequence). V was clipped by 5 bases and J by 3 bases, with 16 bases between them. This CDR3 is built from 15 residues. The CDR3 loop reads CASSHVQGTDYGYTF. DNA for the CDR3: TGTGCCAGCAGCCACGTCCAGGGGACTGACTATGGCTACACCTTC.

The V and J genes are TRBV19 and TRBJ1-1; D not resolved. Germline loops: CDR1 LNHDA, CDR2 SQIVND (reference sequence). Trimming cost V 3 bases and J 2 bases, with 4 bases left between them. This CDR3 is 12 amino acids long. The CDR3 DNA is TGTGCCAGTAGTATCCCAAACACTGAAGCTTTCTTT. Protein sequence: CASSIPNTEAFF.

This chain connects TRBV10-3 to TRBJ1-4; TRBD1 might be the D (6 bases). This CDR3 is built from 13 residues. Trimming shortened V by 6 bases and J by 9 bases, and 14 bases separated the two germline ends. The germline gives CDR1 ENHRY, CDR2 SYGVKD. CDR3 sequence: CAIRDSLAQKLFF. Written as DNA, the CDR3 is TGTGCCATCAGGGACAGTCTCGCCCAAAAACTGTTTTTT.

This clonotype has more than one count but fewer than ten. The rearrangement links TRBV5-1 to TRBJ2-6; D perhaps matches TRBD2 (6 bases). The CDR3 runs 18 residues. Trimming cost V 4 bases and J 2 bases, with 19 bases left between them. Germline lookup yields CDR1 SGHRS and CDR2 YFSETQ. For the CDR3, the DNA is TGCGCCAGCAGCCCAACCGGGACTCACTATACTGGGGCCAACGTCCTGACTTTC. Its protein is CASSPTGTHYTGANVLTF.

The chain carries TRBV5-4 and TRBJ2-5; either TRBD1 or TRBD2 may fit D (5 bases each). V was pared by 2 bases and J by 9 bases, with 17 bases between. This CDR3 has 14 amino acids. CDR1 and CDR2 (germline): SGHNT, YYREEE (reference sequence). CDR3 DNA: TGTGCCAGCAGCTTATCGTCCGAGGGGAGCGCCCAGTACTTC. Amino acids: CASSLSSEGSAQYF.

Only a few counts were recorded for this clonotype. V is TRBV6-1 and J is TRBJ1-1; 9 bases are a match to TRBD1. CDR3 size: 15 residues. Germline assignment: CDR1 MNHNS and CDR2 SASEGT. V shed 1 base and J 5 bases; nucleotides not matched to a gene: 5. CDR3 sequence reads: CASSEEGTGQTEAFF. In nucleotides, the CDR3 is TGTGCCAGCAGTGAAGAGGGGACAGGGCAGACTGAAGCTTTCTTT.

This clonotype was seen a handful of times. V gene TRBV10-3 combines with J gene TRBJ1-1, with D maybe TRBD1 (6 bases). This CDR3 contains 14 residues. CDR1 is ENHRY, CDR2 SYGVKD, per germline. V was shortened by 5 bases and J by 0 bases, with 10 bases between the two germline ends. This CDR3 reads CAISMTGVNTEAFF. CDR3 DNA: TGTGCCATCAGTATGACAGGAGTGAACACTGAAGCTTTCTTT.

The chain combines TRBV11-2 with TRBJ1-4; D unclear. From germline, CDR1 is SGHAT and CDR2 FQNNGV. With 6 bases removed from V and 8 bases from J, the gap between germline ends came to 13 bases. The CDR3 runs 13 residues. The CDR3 coding sequence is TGTGCCAGCAGTCCGACTCTGCGGGAAAAACTGTTTTTT. This sequence encodes CASSPTLREKLFF.

The chain joins TRBV7-2 to TRBJ2-5; unclear D gene. This CDR3 comprises 13 residues. Germline CDR1 and CDR2: SGHTA and FQGNSA. With 1 base removed from V and 4 bases from J, the gap between germline ends came to 7 bases. The CDR3 here is CASSLGSVETQYF. The CDR3 DNA reads as TGTGCCAGCAGCTTAGGGTCGGTAGAGACCCAGTACTTC. Full variable domain (outside the CDR3, taken from reference TRBV7-2 and TRBJ2-5): GAGVSQSPSNKVTEKGKDVELRCDPISGHTALYWYRQSLGQGLEFLIYFQGNSAPDKSGLPSDRFSAERTGGSVSTLTIQRTQQEDSAVYLCASSLGSVETQYFGPGTRLLVL.

This clonotype was seen more than once but under ten times. V and J are TRBV11-2 and TRBJ1-2; TRBD1 might be the D (5 bases). This CDR3 is 15 amino acids long. The germline CDR1 and CDR2 sequences are SGHAT and FQNNGV. Trimming removed 6 bases from V and 3 bases from J, with 17 bases in between. The CDR3 DNA follows: TGTGCCAGCAGGGCCCTCGCCAGGGCAGACTATGGCTACACCTTC. Protein sequence: CASRALARADYGYTF.

The chain carries TRBV28 and TRBJ1-1; D gene uncertain. V was pared by 2 bases and J by 11 bases, with 15 bases between. The germline V gene encodes CDR1 MDHEN and CDR2 SYDVKM. The CDR3 has 13 residues. CDR3 region: CASSLRAAPHAFF. The DNA for the CDR3 is TGTGCCAGCAGTTTAAGGGCAGCCCCCCATGCTTTCTTT. The whole variable domain, filled in from reference TRBV28 and TRBJ1-1, reads DVKVTQSSRYLVKRTGEKVFLECVQDMDHENMFWYRQDPGLGLRLIYFSYDVKMKEKGDIPEGYSVSREKKERFSLILESASTNQTSMYLCASSLRAAPHAFFGQGTRLTVV.

There are many counts of this clonotype. The chain combines TRBV7-3 with TRBJ2-1; TRBD1 or TRBD2 may be the D gene (5 bases each). This CDR3 spans 17 amino acids. V was trimmed by 3 bases and J by 4 bases, leaving 19 bases between them. The germline V gene has CDR1 SGHTA and CDR2 FQGTGA. Here the CDR3 reads CASSFRAGTPRYNEQFF. CDR3 in DNA: TGTGCCAGCAGCTTCCGAGCCGGGACGCCGCGATACAATGAGCAGTTCTTC.

This clonotype was found many times. The chain links TRBV10-3 to TRBJ1-4; D call uncertain. The CDR3 spans 16 residues. V lost 4 bases, J lost 1 base, and 13 bases lay in between. Germline assignment: CDR1 ENHRY and CDR2 SYGVKD. The CDR3 spells CAISAGDTLTNEKLFF. CDR3 nucleotides: TGTGCCATCAGTGCGGGAGATACCTTAACTAATGAAAAACTGTTTTTT.

The chain couples TRBV9 to TRBJ1-1; D remains unclear. The V end lost 0 bases, the J end lost 2 bases, and 11 bases lay between the germline ends. Germline CDR1 is SGDLS and CDR2 is YYNGEE. CDR3 length: 15 residues. DNA of the CDR3: TGTGCCAGCAGCGTAGGAGTAACGGGTAACACTGAAGCTTTCTTT. Translated: CASSVGVTGNTEAFF. The whole variable domain, filled in from reference TRBV9 and TRBJ1-1, reads DSGVTQTPKHLITATGQRVTLRCSPRSGDLSVYWYQQSLDQGLQFLIQYYNGEERAKGNILERFSAQQFPDLHSELNLSSLELGDSALYFCASSVGVTGNTEAFFGQGTRLTVV.

This clonotype was counted ten times or more. The V call is TRBV28, the J call TRBJ2-7; D may be TRBD1 (6 bases). Trimming cost V 8 bases and J 0 bases, with 17 bases left between them. Germline values: CDR1 MDHEN, CDR2 SYDVKM. The CDR3 totals 15 residues. The CDR3 DNA follows: TGTGCCAGCGGGACAATCGTCTTTAGCTCCTACGAGCAGTACTTC. It encodes CASGTIVFSSYEQYF.

The chain uses TRBV19 and TRBJ1-6; weak D call: TRBD1 (5 bases). The germline V gene encodes CDR1 LNHDA and CDR2 SQIVND (reference sequence). This CDR3 spans 15 amino acids. Trimming removed 4 bases from V and 9 bases from J, with 16 bases in between. CDR3 sequence: CASSTTRQGISPLHF. The CDR3, as DNA: TGTGCCAGTAGTACCACCCGGCAGGGCATTTCACCCCTCCACTTT.

J is TRBJ2-2 and V is TRBV19, with TRBD2 as a possible D gene (5 bases). Trimming took 10 bases from V and 1 from J, leaving 10 bases between them. The CDR3 has 13 amino acids. CDR1 LNHDA and CDR2 SQIVND come from the germline V gene (reference sequence). CDR3: CATLEVNTGELFF. The CDR3 bases are TGTGCCACCCTGGAGGTGAACACCGGGGAGCTGTTTTTT. The full variable domain, rest sourced from reference TRBV19 and TRBJ2-2, is DGGITQSPKYLFRKEGQNVTLSCEQNLNHDAMYWYRQDPGQGLRLIYYSQIVNDFQKGDIAEGYSVSREKKESFPLTVTSAQKNPTAFYLCATLEVNTGELFFGEGSRLTVL.

This chain connects TRBV7-8 to TRBJ2-3, with 9 bases matching TRBD2. Unmatched junction bases numbered 17, after V lost 2 bases and J lost 2 bases. The CDR3 covers 20 residues. Germline CDR1 and CDR2: SGHVS and FQNEAQ. The CDR3 DNA follows: TGTGCCAGCAGCTTAAGGCGGGGGGGCCAGGCGGTGGTGGTCACAGATACGCAGTATTTT. As protein: CASSLRRGGQAVVVTDTQYF.

The sample holds many counts of this clonotype. This chain uses TRBV12-3 or TRBV12-4 with TRBJ2-1; TRBD2 matches 10 bases. J lost 7 bases, V lost 6 bases, and 12 bases had no gene match. The CDR3 covers 16 residues. CDR3 loop: CASSRPSSGSSNEQFF. Here the CDR3 DNA reads TGTGCCAGCAGCCGCCCTTCTAGCGGGAGCAGTAATGAGCAGTTCTTC.

This clonotype appeared a few times. This chain links TRBV5-6 with TRBJ1-5; a possible D gene is TRBD1 (5 bases). Germline CDR1 is SGHDT and CDR2 is YYEEEE. Trimming took 4 bases from V and 5 from J, leaving 10 bases between them. This CDR3 spans 13 amino acids. CDR3 coding DNA: TGTGCCAGCAGCGGGGGTCCTGATCAGCCCCAGCATTTT. Translated: CASSGGPDQPQHF.

The chain is built from TRBV7-9 and TRBJ1-2, with 7 bases matching TRBD1. This CDR3 region has 15 residues. With 5 bases clipped from V and 8 bases from J, the junction kept 14 bases outside the gene matches. CDR1 SEHNR and CDR2 FQNEAQ come from the germline V gene (reference sequence). CDR3 DNA: TGTGCCAGCAGCCCCGTGAATCAGGGGGGCGGGGGCTACACCTTC. This encodes CASSPVNQGGGGYTF. Supplemented by reference TRBV7-9 and TRBJ1-2, the full variable domain reads DTGVSQNPRHKITKRGQNVTFRCDPISEHNRLYWYRQTLGQGPEFLTYFQNEAQLEKSRLLSDRFSAERPKGSFSTLEIQRTEQGDSAMYLCASSPVNQGGGGYTFGSGTRLTVV.

The rearrangement links TRBV19 to TRBJ2-1, with D perhaps matching TRBD1 (6 bases). The V and J ends lost 5 bases and 12 bases respectively, with 17 bases between them. Germline CDR1 reads LNHDA; CDR2 reads SQIVND (reference sequence). There are 13 residues in the CDR3. The CDR3, as DNA: TGTGCCAGTAGTCCCGGGACACAGGGAGTGCAGTTCTTC. This gives the protein CASSPGTQGVQFF.

This clonotype turned up a few times. The chain has TRBV7-9 and TRBJ2-3, with D unresolved. CDR3 size: 13 residues. V was trimmed by 0 bases and J by 6 bases, leaving 7 bases between them. The germline CDR1 and CDR2 sequences are SEHNR and FQNEAQ (reference sequence). CDR3 protein: CASSLAGKDTQYF. CDR3 DNA sequence: TGTGCCAGCAGCTTAGCGGGAAAGGATACGCAGTATTTT.

V gene TRBV6-4 combines with J gene TRBJ2-1; weak D call: TRBD1 (5 bases). V was trimmed by 0 bases and J by 11 bases, leaving 17 bases between them. Germline lookup yields CDR1 MRHNA and CDR2 SNTAGT. CDR3 length: 15 residues. CDR3 coding DNA: TGTGCCAGCAGTGACTCAAGGGGCCAACCGAACAAGCAGTTCTTC. Translated: CASSDSRGQPNKQFF.

This clonotype was seen many times. The CDR3 sequence is CSAAPQGEGSPLHF. CDR3 in DNA: TGCAGTGCTGCCCCGCAGGGTGAGGGATCACCCCTCCACTTT. This chain connects TRBV20-1 to TRBJ1-6, with TRBD1 as a possible D gene (5 bases). Trimming removed 5 bases from V and 10 bases from J, with 18 bases in between. From germline, CDR1 is DFQATT and CDR2 SNEGSKA (reference sequence). The CDR3 has 14 amino acids.